Listed here is a single T cell receptor (beta chain). Its target is unknown. The V and J ends lost 4 bases and 1 base respectively, with 11 bases between them. Germline CDR1 is SEHNR and CDR2 is FQNEAQ (reference sequence). This CDR3 is built from 14 residues. This sample was taken from a study of vaccination and CD4 T cells after COVID-19. Study at large: Overlapping spike peptides served as the stimulus for the cells. These peptides came from SARS-CoV-2 and from the common cold coronaviruses HCoV-NL63, HCoV-OC43 and HCoV-229E. Each of the control cultures got a CEFX pool, an HIV-1 Nef pool, or no peptide.

Treatment defined: roughly ten-day PBMC culture with coronavirus spike peptide pools or control peptides (ViraFEST assay). During the years 2011-2018, before the COVID-19 pandemic, the unexposed donor's CD4+ T cells were collected. Sequenced with the Oncomine TCR Beta short-read assay was DNA taken from cultured CD4+ T cells. TCRdb processed the PCR reads anew with MiXCR; each CDR3 protein has one entry. The sample shows about 4,600 distinct CDR3 sequences, more than 55% of them seen only once. Sequences were obtained from CD4+ T cells from blood, cultured in vitro. The TCR originated in a human donor in good health. The rearrangement uses TRBV7-9 and TRBJ2-7; possible D gene TRBD1, 5 bases. Here the CDR3 reads CASSSLTDSYEQYF. CDR3 in DNA: TGTGCCAGCAGCTCCCTGACAGATTCCTACGAGCAGTACTTC.